The rows below give T cell receptor beta chains drawn from one sample of a study of shared clonotypes between healthy human individuals. The assay was immunoSEQ multiplex PCR, and TCRdb's table has in-frame clones only and misses some. The sample has about 1.1 million clones; roughly 77% are singletons. The sequenced sample was memory CD4+ T cells from PBMCs. The receptors originated from a man between 18 and 29 years old in good health. Some clones in this sample may be carry-over from other donors' samples. The CDR3 runs from the conserved cysteine through the conserved F or W. A D gene is named only where the DNA matches it firmly. Part of the rows lack a size; the others show once, few, many or a class for expanded clones.

clone_size d_call j_call v_call cdr3_aa cdr3_nt
- TRBD1 TRBJ2-2 TRBV7-3 CASSFTGQALNTGELFF TGTGCCAGCAGCTTTACAGGACAGGCGTTGAACACCGGGGAGCTGTTTTTT
- - TRBJ2-3 TRBV6-1 CASSGGRGTDTQYF TGTGCCAGCAGTGGGGGGAGAGGGACAGATACGCAGTATTTT
once TRBD2 TRBJ2-7 TRBV6-6 CASSRQGASGSYEQYF TGTGCCAGCAGTAGGCAGGGTGCTAGCGGGTCCTACGAGCAGTACTTC
- TRBD1 TRBJ1-1 TRBV19 CASSIVPGQGGDTEAFF TGTGCCAGTAGTATAGTCCCGGGACAGGGGGGGGACACTGAAGCTTTCTTT
- - TRBJ2-7 TRBV7-2 CASSLVPGGGDEQYF TGTGCCAGCAGCTTAGTGCCCGGGGGCGGCGACGAGCAGTACTTC
- TRBD1 TRBJ2-7 TRBV11-2 CASSLALQGAKYEQYF TGTGCCAGCAGCTTAGCGCTGCAGGGGGCGAAGTACGAGCAGTACTTC
few - TRBJ1-6 TRBV27 CASGSLNSPLHF TGTGCCAGCGGGTCACTGAATTCACCCCTCCACTTT
- - TRBJ2-3 TRBV5-1 CASSLGLGGGRSTDTQYF TGCGCCAGCAGCTTGGGCCTCGGAGGCGGGCGTAGCACAGATACGCAGTATTTT
- - TRBJ1-2 TRBV7-9 CASSPWTENGYTF TGTGCCAGCAGCCCCTGGACAGAAAATGGCTACACCTTC
once TRBD1 TRBJ2-2 TRBV4-1 CASSQTGVGNTGELFF TGCGCCAGCAGCCAAACAGGGGTGGGGAACACCGGAGAGCTGTTTTTT
- - TRBJ2-5 TRBV27 CASSLSGSTQTQYF TGTGCCAGCAGTTTATCTGGCTCCACCCAGACCCAGTACTTC
- TRBD1 TRBJ2-5 TRBV7-8 CASSLLSQGAGKTQYF TGTGCCAGCAGCTTACTTTCACAGGGGGCTGGAAAGACCCAGTACTTC
- - TRBJ1-1 TRBV30 CACSAGREAFF TGTGCCTGTTCGGCGGGGCGTGAAGCTTTCTTT
- - TRBJ1-1 TRBV7-2 CASSWGQGGPYTEAFF TGTGCCAGCAGCTGGGGTCAGGGCGGTCCGTACACTGAAGCTTTCTTT
- - TRBJ1-3 TRBV30 CAWSVGPGTSTIYF TGTGCCTGGAGTGTGGGCCCGGGTACGAGCACCATATATTTT
- - TRBJ2-2 TRBV5-4 CASSLGGLAHTGELFF TGTGCCAGCAGCCTCGGGGGTTTAGCACACACCGGGGAGCTGTTTTTT
once TRBD1 TRBJ1-1 TRBV18 CASSPFSGQSNTEAFF TGTGCCAGCTCACCATTTTCGGGACAGTCGAACACTGAAGCTTTCTTT
- TRBD1 TRBJ1-2 TRBV6-5 CASSYGTGSGGYTF TGTGCCAGCAGTTACGGGACAGGGTCAGGTGGCTACACCTTC
- - TRBJ1-5 TRBV5-4 CASSLRGSNQPQHF TGTGCCAGCAGCTTGAGGGGGTCCAATCAGCCCCAGCATTTT
once - TRBJ2-1 TRBV5-1 CASSLHGDGSYNEQFF TGCGCCAGCAGCTTGCATGGTGACGGCTCCTACAATGAGCAGTTCTTC
few TRBD1 TRBJ1-4 TRBV28 CASRLEDRANEKLFF TGTGCCAGCAGGTTAGAAGACAGGGCTAATGAAAAACTGTTTTTT
- TRBD2 TRBJ2-5 TRBV9 CASSALGGSVETQYF TGTGCCAGCAGCGCACTGGGAGGGAGTGTTGAGACCCAGTACTTC
- - TRBJ1-1 TRBV5-1 CASSLSDRPYTEAFF TGCGCCAGCAGCTTGTCGGACAGACCTTACACTGAAGCTTTCTTT
- - TRBJ1-1 TRBV6-1 CASRNREANTEAFF TGTGCCAGCAGAAACAGGGAAGCGAACACTGAAGCTTTCTTT
many - TRBJ1-3 TRBV7-8 CASGSPSSGNTIYF TGTGCCAGCGGATCCCCCAGCTCTGGAAACACCATATATTTT
few TRBD1 TRBJ1-2 TRBV27 CASSLKGTGGYTF TGTGCCAGCAGTTTAAAGGGGACAGGCGGCTACACCTTC
- TRBD1 TRBJ2-1 TRBV7-2 CASSLRTGGAGVYNEQFF TGTGCCAGCAGCTTACGGACAGGGGGTGCTGGGGTGTACAATGAGCAGTTCTTC
few TRBD2 TRBJ2-7 TRBV5-1 CASSWTSGSVEQYF TGCGCCAGCAGCTGGACTAGCGGGTCGGTCGAGCAGTACTTC
- TRBD1 TRBJ2-7 TRBV11-1 CASSPRQGSYEQYF TGTGCCAGCAGCCCACGACAGGGTTCCTACGAGCAGTACTTC
- - TRBJ2-7 TRBV18 CASSTGRRSYEQYF TGTGCCAGCTCAACCGGCAGGCGTTCCTACGAGCAGTACTTC
- - TRBJ2-3 TRBV18 CASSPFGGGTDTQYF TGTGCCAGCTCACCATTTGGCGGGGGCACAGATACGCAGTATTTT
few - TRBJ1-1 TRBV28 CASRGGITEAFF TGTGCCAGCAGAGGTGGGATCACTGAAGCTTTCTTT
- TRBD1 TRBJ1-3 TRBV23-1 CASQGALVAENTIYF TGCGCCAGCCAGGGGGCACTGGTAGCGGAAAACACCATATATTTT
few - TRBJ1-2 TRBV30 CAWSPTPFNYGYTF TGTGCCTGGAGCCCAACCCCTTTTAACTATGGCTACACCTTC
- TRBD2 TRBJ2-1 TRBV5-1 CASSLAPTSGRAEQFF TGCGCCAGCAGCTTGGCCCCTACTAGCGGGAGAGCTGAGCAGTTCTTC
few - TRBJ1-4 TRBV30 CAWSKWEKLFF TGTGCCTGGAGTAAATGGGAAAAACTGTTTTTT
- TRBD1 TRBJ1-1 TRBV19 CASSILSSGQGEAFF TGTGCCAGTAGTATATTATCTTCAGGACAGGGTGAAGCTTTCTTT
- - TRBJ2-2 TRBV7-3 CASSMDPTGELFF TGTGCCAGCAGCATGGACCCCACCGGGGAGCTGTTTTTT
- - TRBJ2-1 TRBV27 CASSPLRGHNNEQFF TGTGCCAGCAGTCCCCTCAGGGGCCACAACAATGAGCAGTTCTTC
- - TRBJ2-3 TRBV6-1 CASSEQGLLTQYF TGTGCCAGCAGTGAGCAGGGACTTTTGACGCAGTATTTT
- TRBD2 TRBJ2-7 TRBV11-2 CASSWEGAGGPYEQYF TGTGCCAGCAGCTGGGAGGGCGCGGGAGGGCCGTACGAGCAGTACTTC
- - TRBJ2-1 TRBV5-6 CASSFRNPYNEQFF TGTGCCAGCAGCTTTAGGAATCCCTACAATGAGCAGTTCTTC
- - TRBJ2-2 TRBV29-1 CSAQGTTRTGELFF TGCAGCGCCCAGGGGACTACCAGGACCGGGGAGCTGTTTTTT
- - TRBJ1-3 TRBV9 CASNRDGDTIYF TGTGCCAGCAACAGGGATGGTGACACCATATATTTT
- - TRBJ2-2 TRBV7-3 CASSFGGELFF TGTGCCAGCAGCTTCGGGGGGGAGCTGTTTTTT
many - TRBJ1-2 TRBV28 CASTLTHLNYGYTF TGTGCCAGCACCTTGACACATCTTAACTATGGCTACACCTTC
- TRBD2 TRBJ2-3 TRBV5-4 CASSLRTSGSPADF TGTGCCAGCAGCCTTCGGACTAGCGGGAGCCCTGCGGATTTT
many - TRBJ2-3 TRBV7-2 CASSPGAGMSTDTQYF TGTGCCAGCAGCCCAGGGGCGGGTATGAGCACAGATACGCAGTATTTT